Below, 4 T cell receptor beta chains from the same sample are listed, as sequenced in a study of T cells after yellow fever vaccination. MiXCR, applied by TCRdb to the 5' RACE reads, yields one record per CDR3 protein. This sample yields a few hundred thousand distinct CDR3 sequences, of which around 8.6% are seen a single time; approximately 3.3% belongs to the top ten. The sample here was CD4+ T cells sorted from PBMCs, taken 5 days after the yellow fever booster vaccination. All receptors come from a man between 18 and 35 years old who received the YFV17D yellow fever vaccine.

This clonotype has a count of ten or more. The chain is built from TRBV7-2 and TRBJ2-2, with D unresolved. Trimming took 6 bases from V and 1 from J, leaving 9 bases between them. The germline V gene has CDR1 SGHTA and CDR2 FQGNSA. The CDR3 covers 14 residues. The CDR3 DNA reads TGTGCCAGCAGTTTCGGGCTGAACACCGGGGAGCTGTTTTTT. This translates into CASSFGLNTGELFF.

Here the CDR3 DNA reads TGCAGTGCTAGAGATCCCGGGGGGCGGGGAGATACGCAGTATTTT. It yields the protein CSARDPGGRGDTQYF. The rearrangement links TRBV20-1 to TRBJ2-3; weak D call: TRBD2 (7 bases). Germline CDR1 DFQATT, CDR2 SNEGSKA (reference sequence). Trimming pared 0 bases from V and 5 bases from J, leaving 15 bases between. CDR3 size: 15 residues.

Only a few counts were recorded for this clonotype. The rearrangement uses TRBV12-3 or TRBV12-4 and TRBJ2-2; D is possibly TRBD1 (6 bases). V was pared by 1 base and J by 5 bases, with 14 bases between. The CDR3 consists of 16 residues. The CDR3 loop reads CASSLVRGSGTGELFF. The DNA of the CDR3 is TGTGCCAGCAGTTTAGTCAGGGGCTCAGGAACCGGGGAGCTGTTTTTT.

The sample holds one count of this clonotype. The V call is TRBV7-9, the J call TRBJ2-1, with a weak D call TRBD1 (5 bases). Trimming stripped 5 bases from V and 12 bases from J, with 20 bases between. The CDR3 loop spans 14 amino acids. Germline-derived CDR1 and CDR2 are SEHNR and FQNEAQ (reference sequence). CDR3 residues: CASSISGLEWGQFF. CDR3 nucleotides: TGTGCCAGCAGCATATCAGGGCTTGAATGGGGGCAGTTCTTC.